Detailed here is one T cell receptor (beta chain). Its specificity is unknown. PCR amplification relied on 60 Vbeta primers (plus 13 Jbeta primers). Method: immunoSEQ multiplex PCR; TCRdb's copy keeps in-frame clones and lacks some. The table includes around 150,000 clones, roughly four fifths detected once. This sample was taken from a study of cytomegalovirus exposure and HLA in healthy donors. Study observations and caveats: With high specificity and sensitivity, the classifier reportedly diagnosed cytomegalovirus status. Among TCR beta chains of equal frequency, HLA-associated ones were more clonally expanded in a later analysis. TCR beta sequences numbering fewer than 20,000 were associated with HLA alleles at 0.05 false discovery rate in a later analysis. In a later analysis, a missense DCLRE1C variant was linked to TCR beta V- and J-gene trimming.

Per the germline V gene, CDR1 is MNHEY and CDR2 is SVGAGI. The CDR3 spans 14 residues. V lost 1 base and J lost 3; bases outside the gene matches: 1. The rearrangement links TRBV6-5 to TRBJ2-3; TRBD1 matches at 7 bases. Source material: PBMCs. The TCR was taken from a woman aged 40 to 50 in good health and CMV-seronegative. The CDR3 sequence: CASSYLQGTDTQYF. The DNA of the CDR3 is TGTGCCAGCAGTTACTTACAGGGGACAGATACGCAGTATTTT.